This entry describes one TCR beta chain. The antigen remains unidentified. This sample is part of a study of cytomegalovirus exposure and HLA in healthy donors. With 60 Vbeta and 13 Jbeta primers, the PCR was carried out. Generated by immunoSEQ multiplex PCR, the TCRdb table keeps only in-frame clones and is missing some. The sample consists of 150,000 to 200,000 clones, approximately 76% of them appearing once. Study-wide results and limits: TCR association rates varied by HLA locus in a later analysis, with DRB1 highest and HLA-C lowest.

The sample was PBMCs. The sequence came from a female donor in good health and CMV-seronegative.

CDR3 sequence (DNA): TGTGCCAGCAGCGTATTAGCGGGGGTAAACAATGAGCAGTTCTTC. Its translation is CASSVLAGVNNEQFF. The chain has TRBV5-6 and TRBJ2-1; 9 bases line up with TRBD2. Germline V lookup: CDR1 SGHDT, CDR2 YYEEEE. This CDR3 is 15 amino acids long. V lost 4 bases, J lost 5 bases, and 7 bases stayed unmatched.